This TCR beta chain derives from a study of blood T cell repertoires in COVID-19. On the study more broadly: Sample material is recorded as cDNA or gDNA derived from T cells, B-cell-depleted T cells, or PBMCs.

TCRdb keeps only in-frame clones here, not all; method: immunoSEQ multiplex PCR. This table has about 250,000 clones, roughly 84% appearing once. The CDR3 covers 13 residues. Germline V CDR1 and CDR2: LNHDA, SQIVND (reference sequence). V lost 5 bases, J lost 5 bases, and 12 bases lay in between. The V call is TRBV19, the J call TRBJ1-2; tentatively, D is TRBD1 (5 bases). Specimen: peripheral blood. This TCR came from a man in his fifties or sixties with active or convalescent COVID-19. This CDR3 reads CASSPTALYGYTF. DNA of the CDR3: TGTGCCAGTAGTCCGACAGCTCTTTATGGCTACACCTTC.